This passage covers 20 T cell receptor beta chains from one sample sequenced in a study of T cell responses to AZD1222 COVID-19 vaccine. Sequenced by immunoSEQ multiplex PCR; TCRdb stores in-frame clones only, minus some. The sample has 130,000 to 150,000 clones; roughly nine tenths are singletons. Source: peripheral blood, taken on day 0 of AZD1222 vaccination. Source of these receptors: an adult in good health.

This clone has just a few counts. Sequence at one end of the junction differs from germline and may be a read error. This chain links TRBV7-7 with TRBJ2-1; no definite D call. This CDR3 contains 14 residues. CDR1 is SSHAT and CDR2 is FNYEAQ in the germline V gene (reference sequence). This chain's CDR3 is CASSLEFGLVEQFF. CDR3 DNA sequence: TGTGCTAGCAGCTTAGAATTCGGTTTGGTTGAGCAGTTCTTC. Using reference TRBV7-7 and TRBJ2-1 for the parts outside the CDR3, the full variable domain is GAGVSQSPRYKVTKRGQDVTLRCDPISSHATLYWYQQALGQGPEFLTYFNYEAQPDKSGLPSDRFSAERPEGSISTLTIQRTEQRDSAMYRCASSLEFGLVEQFFGPGTRLTVL.

The chain carries TRBV9 and TRBJ1-1; maybe TRBD1 (6 bases). The CDR3 length is 19 residues. Germline CDR1 reads SGDLS; CDR2 reads YYNGEE. The V end lost 4 bases, the J end lost 1 base, and 26 bases lay between the germline ends. The CDR3 region has the DNA TGTGCCAGCAGCTTCACCCCCTCCTGGCCAACAGGGCCGAACACTGAAGCTTTCTTT. Encoded protein: CASSFTPSWPTGPNTEAFF.

The chain's CDR3 is CSARGPAEQYF. The CDR3 DNA sequence: TGCAGTGCTAGAGGCCCTGCCGAGCAGTACTTC. The rearrangement links TRBV20-1 to TRBJ2-7; D gene ambiguous. V was trimmed by 1 base and J by 6 bases, leaving 7 bases between them. The CDR3 totals 11 residues. Germline V gene data show CDR1 as DFQATT and CDR2 as SNEGSKA (reference sequence).

This chain links TRBV27 with TRBJ2-7, with 7 positions matching TRBD1. V lost 5 bases to trimming and J lost 2 bases; unmatched junction nucleotides: 6. The CDR3 is made up of 14 amino acids. Germline lookup yields CDR1 MNHEY and CDR2 SMNVEV (reference sequence). The CDR3 DNA is TGTGCCAGCAGTGTCGACAGGGTGCCCTACGAGCAGTACTTC. This codes for CASSVDRVPYEQYF.

The chain employs TRBV5-1 and TRBJ1-2; no clear D. Germline CDR1 reads SGHRS; CDR2 reads YFSETQ. V shed 4 bases and J shed 2 bases, with 6 bases lying between them. The CDR3 spans 12 residues. In nucleotides, the CDR3 is TGCGCCAGCAGCGTCGGGAACTATGGCTACACCTTC. Translation gives CASSVGNYGYTF.

This chain links TRBV16 with TRBJ2-1; 16 bases line up with TRBD2. Germline CDR1 and CDR2: KGHSY and FQNENV. The CDR3 has 17 amino acids. J was trimmed by 8 bases and V by 4 bases; bases with no gene match: 8. CDR3 in amino acids: CASSLGLAGGPWDEQFF. CDR3 DNA sequence: TGTGCCAGCAGCCTGGGACTAGCGGGGGGGCCGTGGGATGAGCAGTTCTTC.

The rearrangement uses TRBV2 and TRBJ1-2, with 11 bases identical to TRBD1. The CDR3 length is 16 residues. V shed 7 bases, J shed 4 bases, and the junction held 11 bases outside the gene matches. From germline, CDR1 is SNHLY and CDR2 FYNNEI. CDR3 coding DNA: TGTGCCAGCATCCCAACCCGGGACAGGGGGATCTATGGCTACACCTTC. Translated, it gives CASIPTRDRGIYGYTF.

CDR3 DNA sequence: TGTGCCAGTAGTATGCTTAGACAGGGGAATGGCTACACCTTC. It encodes CASSMLRQGNGYTF. The genes are TRBV19 and TRBJ1-2; 8 nucleotides line up with TRBD1. Germline CDR1 LNHDA, CDR2 SQIVND (reference sequence). Trimming at V came to 3 bases and at J to 6 bases, leaving 6 bases not matched to a gene. There are 14 residues in the CDR3. Complete variable domain (other parts from reference TRBV19 and TRBJ1-2): DGGITQSPKYLFRKEGQNVTLSCEQNLNHDAMYWYRQDPGQGLRLIYYSQIVNDFQKGDIAEGYSVSREKKESFPLTVTSAQKNPTAFYLCASSMLRQGNGYTFGSGTRLTVV.

V usage is TRBV30 and J usage is TRBJ1-2; a possible D gene is TRBD1 (6 bases). The CDR3 loop spans 12 amino acids. CDR1 and CDR2 (germline): GTSNPN, SVGIG (reference sequence). The V end lost 5 bases, the J end lost 4 bases, and 11 bases lay between the germline ends. CDR3 coding DNA: TGTGCCTGGTGGGGGCAGATCTATGGCTACACCTTC. Its translation is CAWWGQIYGYTF.

The chain is built from TRBV7-7 and TRBJ2-7; TRBD2 is a possible D gene (6 bases). V lost 4 bases and J lost 7, with 17 bases in between. Germline V lookup: CDR1 SSHAT, CDR2 FNYEAQ (reference sequence). The CDR3 covers 14 residues. In DNA, the CDR3 is TGTGCCAGCAGCTCCCTAGGTAGGGGAGGTGAGCAGTACTTC. The encoded protein is CASSSLGRGGEQYF. The entire variable domain, with the rest obtained from reference TRBV7-7 and TRBJ2-7, is as follows: GAGVSQSPRYKVTKRGQDVTLRCDPISSHATLYWYQQALGQGPEFLTYFNYEAQPDKSGLPSDRFSAERPEGSISTLTIQRTEQRDSAMYRCASSSLGRGGEQYFGPGTRLTVT.

This clone came up a few times. The chain is built from TRBV19 and TRBJ2-7; TRBD1 matches at 9 bases. The length of the CDR3 is 16 residues. CDR1 and CDR2 from the germline V gene are LNHDA and SQIVND (reference sequence). V lost 5 bases to trimming and J lost 10 bases; unmatched junction nucleotides: 18. As DNA, the CDR3 is TGTGCCAGTAGTTCCCCACACCGGGACAGGGCGGTATTACAGTACTTC. As protein: CASSSPHRDRAVLQYF.

This CDR3 is CAWSGSGREAFF. The CDR3 DNA sequence: TGTGCCTGGAGTGGATCAGGGAGGGAAGCTTTCTTT. The gene calls are TRBV30 and TRBJ1-1, with D tentatively TRBD1 (5 bases). This CDR3 has 12 residues. The germline gives CDR1 GTSNPN, CDR2 SVGIG (reference sequence). Deletions cut 1 base from V and 8 bases from J, with 11 bases between.

The CDR3 spells CASSPRTSESTDTQYF. The CDR3 DNA sequence: TGTGCCAGCAGCCCAAGGACTAGCGAAAGCACAGATACGCAGTATTTT. This chain joins TRBV11-3 and TRBJ2-3, with 9 bases lining up with TRBD2. Trimming at V came to 5 bases and at J to 0 bases, leaving 6 bases not matched to a gene. Germline CDR1 is SGHNT and CDR2 is YENEEA. This CDR3 is built from 16 residues.

The V call is TRBV5-4, the J call TRBJ2-3; possibly TRBD1 for D (6 bases). The V gene's germline CDR1 is SGHNT and CDR2 YYREEE (reference sequence). Trimming shortened V by 3 bases and J by 6 bases, and 23 bases separated the two germline ends. The CDR3 has 17 amino acids. CDR3: CASSSLGRDNGRDTQYF. CDR3 DNA: TGTGCCAGCAGCTCGTTAGGCCGGGACAACGGTCGGGATACGCAGTATTTT.

This chain uses TRBV7-3 with TRBJ2-5; 7 positions agree with TRBD2. This CDR3 has 15 residues. Germline-derived CDR1 and CDR2 are SGHTA and FQGTGA. J was trimmed by 4 bases and V by 3 bases; bases with no gene match: 8. CDR3 loop: CASSLAGTTPETQYF. The CDR3 nucleotides are TGTGCCAGCAGCTTGGCTGGGACTACACCAGAGACCCAGTACTTC.

The chain uses TRBV7-3 and TRBJ2-5; a weak D match, TRBD1 (6 bases). Trimming took 5 bases from V and 3 from J, leaving 13 bases between them. In germline, CDR1 is SGHTA, CDR2 FQGTGA. The CDR3 is 14 residues long. The CDR3: CASSRPGQEETQYF. DNA for the CDR3: TGTGCCAGCAGCCGACCGGGACAAGAAGAGACCCAGTACTTC.

The chain couples TRBV10-2 to TRBJ2-7; TRBD1 might be the D (6 bases). This CDR3 contains 14 residues. The ends were cut back, 6 bases at V and 3 bases at J, with 15 bases in the middle. Germline V gives CDR1 WSHSY, CDR2 SAAADI. The DNA for the CDR3 is TGCGCCAGCAGGGAACAGGGAAGGGGCTACGAGCAGTACTTC. Its protein product is CASREQGRGYEQYF.

V is TRBV6-5 and J is TRBJ1-3; tentative D call: TRBD1 (6 bases). This CDR3 is 14 amino acids long. V lost 8 bases and J lost 0, with 11 bases in between. Germline-derived CDR1 and CDR2 are MNHEY and SVGAGI. This CDR3 reads CASRDIHSGNTIYF. Here the CDR3 DNA reads TGTGCCAGCCGGGACATCCACTCTGGAAACACCATATATTTT.

The V and J genes are TRBV20-1 and TRBJ2-3; D gene unclear. V was pared by 6 bases and J by 6 bases, with 10 bases between. The CDR3 is 11 amino acids. The germline V gene encodes CDR1 DFQATT and CDR2 SNEGSKA (reference sequence). The CDR3 region is CSAFHSDTQYF. The CDR3 region has the DNA TGCAGTGCATTCCATTCGGATACGCAGTATTTT.

The genes are TRBV10-3 and TRBJ2-5; 7 nucleotides agree with TRBD2. With V trimmed by 3 bases and J by 5 bases, 6 bases remained unmatched. The CDR3 covers 14 residues. The germline gives CDR1 ENHRY, CDR2 SYGVKD. CDR3 DNA: TGTGCCATCAGTGACGGGGGGAGTGGTGAGACCCAGTACTTC. It is translated as CAISDGGSGETQYF.